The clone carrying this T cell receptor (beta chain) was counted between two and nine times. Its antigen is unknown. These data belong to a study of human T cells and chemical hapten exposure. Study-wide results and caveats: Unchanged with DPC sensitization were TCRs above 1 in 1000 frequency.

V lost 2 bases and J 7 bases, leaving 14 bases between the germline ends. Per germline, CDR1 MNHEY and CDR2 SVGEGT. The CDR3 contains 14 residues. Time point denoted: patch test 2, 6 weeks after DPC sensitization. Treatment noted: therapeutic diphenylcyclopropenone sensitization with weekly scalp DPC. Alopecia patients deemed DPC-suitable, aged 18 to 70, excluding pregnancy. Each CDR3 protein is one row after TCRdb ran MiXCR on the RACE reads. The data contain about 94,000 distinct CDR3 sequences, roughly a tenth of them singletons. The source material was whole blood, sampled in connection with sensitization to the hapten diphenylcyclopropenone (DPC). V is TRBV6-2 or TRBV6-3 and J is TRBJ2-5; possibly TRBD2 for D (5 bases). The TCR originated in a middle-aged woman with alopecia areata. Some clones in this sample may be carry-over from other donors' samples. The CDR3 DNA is TGTGCCAGCAGTTACGGTGGGAGCCTCGCGACCCAGTACTTC. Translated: CASSYGGSLATQYF.